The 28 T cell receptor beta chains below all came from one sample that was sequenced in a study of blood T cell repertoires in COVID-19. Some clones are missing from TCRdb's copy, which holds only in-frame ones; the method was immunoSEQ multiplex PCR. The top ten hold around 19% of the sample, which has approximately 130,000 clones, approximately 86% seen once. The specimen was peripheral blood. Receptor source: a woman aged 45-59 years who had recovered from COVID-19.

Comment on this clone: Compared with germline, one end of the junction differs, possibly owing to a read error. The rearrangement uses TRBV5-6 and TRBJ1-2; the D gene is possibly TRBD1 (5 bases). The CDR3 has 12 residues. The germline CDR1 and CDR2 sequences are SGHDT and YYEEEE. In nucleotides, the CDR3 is TGTGCCAGCAGCTCGCAGGGCTTGGCCCCTAACTTC. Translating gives CASSSQGLAPNF.

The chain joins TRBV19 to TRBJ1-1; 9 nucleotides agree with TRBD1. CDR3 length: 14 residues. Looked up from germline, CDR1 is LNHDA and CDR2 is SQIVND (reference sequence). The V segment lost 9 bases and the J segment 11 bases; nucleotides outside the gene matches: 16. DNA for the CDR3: TGTGCCAGCAGCCCCCGGGACAGGGTCTTCGAGGCTTTCTTT. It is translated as CASSPRDRVFEAFF.

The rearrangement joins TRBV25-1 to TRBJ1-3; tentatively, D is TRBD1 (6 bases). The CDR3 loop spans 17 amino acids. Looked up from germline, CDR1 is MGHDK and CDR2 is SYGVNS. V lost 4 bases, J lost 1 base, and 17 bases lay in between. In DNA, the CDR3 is TGTGCCAGCAGTGGTTACCACAGGGCCAGTTCTGGAAACACCATATATTTT. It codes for CASSGYHRASSGNTIYF.

The CDR3 coding sequence is TGCGCCAGCAGCCAGACGTTTCGGGAGGACACTGAAGCTTTCTTT. Its protein is CASSQTFREDTEAFF. This chain uses TRBV4-1 with TRBJ1-1; D unclear. Germline assignment: CDR1 MGHRA and CDR2 YSYEKL. This CDR3 has 15 amino acids. Deletions cut 3 bases from V and 3 bases from J, with 14 bases between.

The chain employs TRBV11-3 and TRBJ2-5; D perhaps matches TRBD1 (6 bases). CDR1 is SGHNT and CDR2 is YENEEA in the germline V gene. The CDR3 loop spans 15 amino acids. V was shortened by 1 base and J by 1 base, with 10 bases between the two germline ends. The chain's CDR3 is CASSLGDRTQETQYF. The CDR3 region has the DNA TGTGCCAGCAGCTTAGGTGACAGGACCCAAGAGACCCAGTACTTC.

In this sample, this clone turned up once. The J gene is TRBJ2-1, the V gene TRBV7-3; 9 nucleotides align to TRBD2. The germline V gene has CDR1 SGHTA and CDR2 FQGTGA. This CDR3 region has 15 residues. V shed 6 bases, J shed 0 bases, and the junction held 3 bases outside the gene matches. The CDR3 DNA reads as TGTGCCAGCAGGGTAGCGGGGGCCTCCTACAATGAGCAGTTCTTC. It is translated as CASRVAGASYNEQFF. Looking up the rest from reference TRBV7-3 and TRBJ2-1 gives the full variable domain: GAGVSQTPSNKVTEKGKYVELRCDPISGHTALYWYRQSLGQGPEFLIYFQGTGAADDSGLPNDRFFAVRPEGSVSTLKIQRTERGDSAVYLCASRVAGASYNEQFFGPGTRLTVL.

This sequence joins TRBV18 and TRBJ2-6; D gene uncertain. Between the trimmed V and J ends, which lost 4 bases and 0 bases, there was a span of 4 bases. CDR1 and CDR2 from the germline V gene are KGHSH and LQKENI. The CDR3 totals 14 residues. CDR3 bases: TGTGCCAGCTCACAGAGCTCTGGGGCCAACGTCCTGACTTTC. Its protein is CASSQSSGANVLTF.

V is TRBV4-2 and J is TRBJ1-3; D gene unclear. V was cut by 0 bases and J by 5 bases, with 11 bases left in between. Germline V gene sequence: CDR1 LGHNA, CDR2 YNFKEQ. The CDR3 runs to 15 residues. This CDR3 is CASSQEGRGRNTIYF. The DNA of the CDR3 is TGTGCCAGCAGCCAAGAGGGCAGAGGGAGAAACACCATATATTTT.

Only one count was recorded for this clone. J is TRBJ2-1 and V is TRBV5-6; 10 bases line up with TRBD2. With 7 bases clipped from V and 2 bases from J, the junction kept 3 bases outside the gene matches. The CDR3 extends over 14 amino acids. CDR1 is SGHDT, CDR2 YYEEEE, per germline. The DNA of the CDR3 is TGTGCCAGCTCCGGGACTAGCGCCTACAATGAGCAGTTCTTC. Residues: CASSGTSAYNEQFF.

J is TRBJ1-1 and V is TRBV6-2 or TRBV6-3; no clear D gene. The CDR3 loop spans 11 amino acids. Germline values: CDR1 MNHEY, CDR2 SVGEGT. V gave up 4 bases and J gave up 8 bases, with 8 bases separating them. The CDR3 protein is CASSSTLEAFF. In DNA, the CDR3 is TGTGCCAGCAGTTCCACATTGGAAGCTTTCTTT.

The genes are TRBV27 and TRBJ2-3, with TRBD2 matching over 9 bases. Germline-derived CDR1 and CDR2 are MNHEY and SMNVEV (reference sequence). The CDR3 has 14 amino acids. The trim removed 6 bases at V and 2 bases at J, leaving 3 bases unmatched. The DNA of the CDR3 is TGTGCCAGCAGAACTAGCGGGTTCACAGATACGCAGTATTTT. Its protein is CASRTSGFTDTQYF.

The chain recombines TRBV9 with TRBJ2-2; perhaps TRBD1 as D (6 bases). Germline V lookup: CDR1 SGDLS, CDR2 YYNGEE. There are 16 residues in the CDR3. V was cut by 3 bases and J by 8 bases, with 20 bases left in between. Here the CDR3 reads CASSGGGAATLGELFF. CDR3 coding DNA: TGTGCCAGCAGCGGTGGGGGCGCGGCCACGTTAGGGGAGCTGTTTTTT.

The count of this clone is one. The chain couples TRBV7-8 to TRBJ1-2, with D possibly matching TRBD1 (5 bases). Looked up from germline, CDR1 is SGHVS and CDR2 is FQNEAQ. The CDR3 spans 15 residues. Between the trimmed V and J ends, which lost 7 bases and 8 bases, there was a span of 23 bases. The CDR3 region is CASTPGDLPSRGYTF. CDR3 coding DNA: TGTGCCAGCACCCCGGGGGACCTCCCTTCTAGGGGCTACACCTTC. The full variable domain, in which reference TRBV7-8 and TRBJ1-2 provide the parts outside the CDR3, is GAGVSQSPRYKVAKRGQDVALRCDPISGHVSLFWYQQALGQGPEFLTYFQNEAQLDKSGLPSDRFFAERPEGSVSTLKIQRTQQEDSAVYLCASTPGDLPSRGYTFGSGTRLTVV.

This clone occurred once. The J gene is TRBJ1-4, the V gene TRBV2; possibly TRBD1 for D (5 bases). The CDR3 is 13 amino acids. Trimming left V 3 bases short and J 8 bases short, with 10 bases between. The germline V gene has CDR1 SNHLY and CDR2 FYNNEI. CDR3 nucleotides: TGTGCCAGCAGTGAGGAGGGGAGGGAAAAACTGTTTTTT. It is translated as CASSEEGREKLFF.

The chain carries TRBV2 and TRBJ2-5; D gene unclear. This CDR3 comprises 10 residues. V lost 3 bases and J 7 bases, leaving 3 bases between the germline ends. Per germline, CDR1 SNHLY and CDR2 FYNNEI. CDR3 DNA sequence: TGTGCCAGCAGTGAGAGGACCCAGTACTTC. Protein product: CASSERTQYF.

The CDR3 sequence is CASSTGLAAYNEQFF. The DNA for the CDR3 is TGTGCCAGCAGTACGGGACTAGCGGCCTACAATGAGCAGTTCTTC. This sequence joins TRBV7-9 and TRBJ2-1; TRBD2 matches at 11 bases. Germline CDR1 SEHNR, CDR2 FQNEAQ (reference sequence). The CDR3 sequence is 15 residues long. Losses at the gene ends were 6 bases for V and 2 bases for J; bases not matched to a gene: 3. Full variable domain (rest looked up from reference TRBV7-9 and TRBJ2-1): DTGVSQNPRHKITKRGQNVTFRCDPISEHNRLYWYRQTLGQGPEFLTYFQNEAQLEKSRLLSDRFSAERPKGSFSTLEIQRTEQGDSAMYLCASSTGLAAYNEQFFGPGTRLTVL.

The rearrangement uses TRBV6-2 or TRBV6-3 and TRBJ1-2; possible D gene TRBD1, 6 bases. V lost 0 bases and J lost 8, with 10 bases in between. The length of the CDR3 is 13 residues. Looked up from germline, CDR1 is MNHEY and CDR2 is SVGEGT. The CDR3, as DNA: TGTGCCAGCAGTTACTCTCAGGGGAGAGGCTACACCTTC. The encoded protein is CASSYSQGRGYTF.

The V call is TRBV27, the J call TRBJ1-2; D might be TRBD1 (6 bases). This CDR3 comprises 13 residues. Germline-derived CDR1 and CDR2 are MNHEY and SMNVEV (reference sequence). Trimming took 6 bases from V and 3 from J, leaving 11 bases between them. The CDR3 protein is CASSSQGDYGYTF. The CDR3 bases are TGTGCCAGCAGCTCACAGGGCGACTATGGCTACACCTTC.

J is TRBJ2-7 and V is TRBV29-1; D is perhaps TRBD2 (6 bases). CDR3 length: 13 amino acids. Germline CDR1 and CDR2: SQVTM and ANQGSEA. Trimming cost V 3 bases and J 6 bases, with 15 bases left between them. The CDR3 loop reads CSVEPQVGGEQYF. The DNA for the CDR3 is TGCAGCGTTGAGCCCCAGGTGGGGGGCGAGCAGTACTTC.

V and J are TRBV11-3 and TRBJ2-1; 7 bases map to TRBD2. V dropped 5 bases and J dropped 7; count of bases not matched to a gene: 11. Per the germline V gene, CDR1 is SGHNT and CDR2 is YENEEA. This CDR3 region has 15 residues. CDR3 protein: CASSPQASGTNEQFF. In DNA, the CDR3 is TGTGCCAGCAGCCCGCAGGCTAGCGGAACGAATGAGCAGTTCTTC.

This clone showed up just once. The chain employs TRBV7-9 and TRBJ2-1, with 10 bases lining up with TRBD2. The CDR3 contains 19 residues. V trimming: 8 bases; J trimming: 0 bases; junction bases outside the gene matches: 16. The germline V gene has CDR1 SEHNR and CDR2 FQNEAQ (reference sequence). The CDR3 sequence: CASRDISGGPYSSYNEQFF. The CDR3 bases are TGTGCCAGCCGTGATATTAGCGGGGGGCCCTATAGCTCCTACAATGAGCAGTTCTTC.

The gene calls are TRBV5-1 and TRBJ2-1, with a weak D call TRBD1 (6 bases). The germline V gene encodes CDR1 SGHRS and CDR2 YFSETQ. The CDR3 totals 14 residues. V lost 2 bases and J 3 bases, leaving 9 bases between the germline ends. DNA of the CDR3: TGCGCCAGCAGCTTAGAAGGGGGCTACAATGAGCAGTTCTTC. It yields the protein CASSLEGGYNEQFF.

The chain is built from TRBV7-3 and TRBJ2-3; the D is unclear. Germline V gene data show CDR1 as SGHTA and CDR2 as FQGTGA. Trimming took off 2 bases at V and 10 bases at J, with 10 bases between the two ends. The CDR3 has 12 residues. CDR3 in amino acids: CASSLPGHAQYF. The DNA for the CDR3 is TGTGCCAGCAGCTTACCTGGCCATGCGCAGTATTTT.

The CDR3 DNA reads as TGTGCCAGCAGACGGACAGTCGGACTCTACGAGCAGTACTTC. Residues: CASRRTVGLYEQYF. The V call is TRBV6-5, the J call TRBJ2-7, with a tentative D call TRBD1 (6 bases). Trimming removed 6 bases at V and 3 bases at J, with 15 bases between. CDR3 length: 14 amino acids. From germline, CDR1 is MNHEY and CDR2 SVGAGI.

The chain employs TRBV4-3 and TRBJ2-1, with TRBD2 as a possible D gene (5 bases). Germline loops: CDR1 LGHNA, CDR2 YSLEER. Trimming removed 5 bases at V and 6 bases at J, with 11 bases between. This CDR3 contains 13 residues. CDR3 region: CASSSRTGNEQFF. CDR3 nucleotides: TGCGCCAGCAGCTCTCGGACTGGCAATGAGCAGTTCTTC.

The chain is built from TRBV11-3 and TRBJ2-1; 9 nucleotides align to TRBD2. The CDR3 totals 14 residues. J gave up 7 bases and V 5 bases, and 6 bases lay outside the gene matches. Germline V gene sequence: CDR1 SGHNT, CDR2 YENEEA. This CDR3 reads CASSRSGRWNEQFF. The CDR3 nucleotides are TGTGCCAGCAGCCGTAGCGGGAGATGGAATGAGCAGTTCTTC.

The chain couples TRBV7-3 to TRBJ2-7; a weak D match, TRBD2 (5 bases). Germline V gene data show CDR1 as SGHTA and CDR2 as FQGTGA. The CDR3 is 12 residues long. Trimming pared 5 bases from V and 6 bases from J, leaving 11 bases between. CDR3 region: CASSPFGIEQYF. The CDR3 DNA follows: TGTGCCAGCAGCCCCTTCGGGATCGAGCAGTACTTC.

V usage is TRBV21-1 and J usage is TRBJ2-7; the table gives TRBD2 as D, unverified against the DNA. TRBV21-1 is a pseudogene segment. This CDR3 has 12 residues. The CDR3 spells CASKASGYEQYF. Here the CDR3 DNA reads TGTGCCAGCAAGGCATCGGGCTACGAGCAGTACTTC.